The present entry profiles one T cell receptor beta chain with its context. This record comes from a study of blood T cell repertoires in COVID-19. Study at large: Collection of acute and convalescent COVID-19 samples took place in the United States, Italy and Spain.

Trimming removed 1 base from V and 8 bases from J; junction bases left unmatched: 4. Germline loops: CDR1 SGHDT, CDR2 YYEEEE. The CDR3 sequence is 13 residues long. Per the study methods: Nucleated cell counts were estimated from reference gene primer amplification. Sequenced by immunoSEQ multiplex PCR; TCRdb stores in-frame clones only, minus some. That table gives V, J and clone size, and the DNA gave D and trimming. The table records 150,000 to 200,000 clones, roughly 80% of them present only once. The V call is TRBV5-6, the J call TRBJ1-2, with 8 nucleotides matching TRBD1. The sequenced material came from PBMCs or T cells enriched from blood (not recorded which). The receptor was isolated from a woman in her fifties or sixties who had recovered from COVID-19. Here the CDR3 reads CASSLSGGLGYTF. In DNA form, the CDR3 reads TGTGCCAGCAGCTTGTCAGGGGGCCTGGGCTACACCTTC.